This T cell receptor (beta chain) was sequenced in a study of molecular identifiers for immune sequencing clone quantification. The wider study: Four of five RNA aliquots from roughly 21,000 or 96,000 naive CD8 T cells were sequenced. General study results and limits: Whereas clones above 20 RNA copies held under 1% of naive-cell molecules, they held over 98% of effector molecules.

In its sample, this clonotype was seen many times. Its antigen is currently unknown. The CDR3 is made up of 15 amino acids. The V and J ends lost 5 bases and 5 bases respectively, with 16 bases between them. Germline V lookup: CDR1 SEHNR, CDR2 FQNEAQ (reference sequence). TCRdb reanalysed the PCR reads using MiXCR and keeps one entry per CDR3 protein. Of more than 250,000 distinct CDR3 sequences listed, 20% to 25% are singletons. V is TRBV7-9 and J is TRBJ1-5; possible D gene TRBD1, 5 bases. Sequenced material: naive CD8+ T cells from blood, with Jurkat cell RNA spiked in. Sample subset: FACS-sorted CD8+CD4-CCR7+CD45RA+ naive T cells. This TCR came from a human donor in good health. Some libraries in this study had Jurkat cell RNA spiked in. The DNA of the CDR3 is TGTGCCAGCAGCCCTGCGGGTCAGGGCGATCAGCCCCAGCATTTT. It codes for CASSPAGQGDQPQHF.